The next 20 T cell receptor beta chains were all read from a single sample in a study of Graves' ophthalmopathy and Graves' hyperthyroidism. Scientists amplified the TCR beta CDR3 regions from RNA transcripts. In the first round, RT-PCR was carried out with HTBI primers, and a multiplex PCR formed the second round. MiXCR, applied by TCRdb to the multiplex PCR reads, yields one record per CDR3 protein. The sample carries over a million distinct CDR3 sequences, about 38% recorded once. Sequences were obtained from peripheral blood or thyroid tissue (not recorded which). These receptors all stem from an adult man with Graves' hyperthyroidism.

The V call is TRBV11-3, the J call TRBJ1-4; TRBD1 agrees at 7 bases. CDR3 length: 14 residues. The V gene end was trimmed by 3 bases and the J gene end by 10 bases; junction bases not matched to a gene: 8. The germline V gene has CDR1 SGHNT and CDR2 YENEEA. The CDR3 sequence is CASSLGGQPGKLFF. CDR3 DNA: TGTGCCAGCAGCTTGGGGGGACAGCCTGGAAAACTGTTTTTT.

This clonotype was detected ten times or more. This chain links TRBV2 with TRBJ1-6; D is perhaps TRBD1 (5 bases). CDR1 SNHLY and CDR2 FYNNEI come from the germline V gene. The CDR3 is 14 residues long. Deletions cut 1 base from V and 9 bases from J, with 10 bases between. DNA for the CDR3: TGTGCCAGCAGTGAAGGGCAGGGTGCTTCACCCCTCCACTTT. Translated, it gives CASSEGQGASPLHF.

As regards this clonotype: This could be a read error, since a much larger clone is one nucleotide away. CDR3 region: CATSTATGGRQPQHF. The CDR3 region has the DNA TGTGCCACCAGCACCGCGACAGGGGGAAGGCAGCCCCAGCATTTT. The gene calls are TRBV15 and TRBJ1-5; 9 nucleotides line up with TRBD1. V lost 4 bases, J lost 7 bases, and 8 bases stayed unmatched. The CDR3 length is 15 residues. CDR1 and CDR2 from the germline V gene are LNHNV and YYDKDF (reference sequence).

Regarding this clonotype: Mismatch with germline at one junction end may stem from a read error. The chain has TRBV25-1 and TRBJ1-6; a possible D gene is TRBD1 (5 bases). This CDR3 contains 14 residues. Germline CDR1 reads MGHDK; CDR2 reads SYGVNS. The chain's CDR3 is CASSEFFGASPLYF. The CDR3 region has the DNA TGTGCCAGCAGTGAATTTTTTGGGGCTTCACCCCTCTACTTT.

Points on this clonotype: One end of the junction fails to match germline, which may point to a read error. V usage is TRBV5-4 and J usage is TRBJ2-2; tentatively, D is TRBD2 (5 bases). The germline CDR1 and CDR2 sequences are SGHNT and YYREEE (reference sequence). CDR3 size: 15 residues. As DNA, the CDR3 is TGTGCCAACAGCTTGGGAGTTACGAACACCGGGGAGCTGTTTTTT. It encodes CANSLGVTNTGELFF.

This clonotype was observed many times. The chain recombines TRBV7-6 with TRBJ2-5; 7 positions agree with TRBD1. Germline CDR1 reads SGHVS; CDR2 reads FNYEAQ. The V segment lost 5 bases and the J segment 2 bases; nucleotides outside the gene matches: 8. This CDR3 is 15 amino acids long. CDR3 in DNA: TGTGCCAGCAGCCCGGGGACAGACCCACAAGAGACCCAGTACTTC. This gives the protein CASSPGTDPQETQYF.

The chain is built from TRBV29-1 and TRBJ2-3, with TRBD2 matching over 10 bases. This CDR3 has 12 residues. The germline CDR1 and CDR2 sequences are SQVTM and ANQGSEA. J was trimmed by 4 bases and V by 6 bases; bases with no gene match: 1. The CDR3 DNA sequence: TGCAGCGTCGGACTAGCGGCAGATACGCAGTATTTT. Its protein is CSVGLAADTQYF.

There are a few counts of this clonotype. The genes are TRBV19 and TRBJ1-1, with a tentative D call TRBD1 (5 bases). V was pared by 6 bases and J by 1 base, with 12 bases between. The CDR3 is 14 residues long. Per the germline V gene, CDR1 is LNHDA and CDR2 is SQIVND (reference sequence). CDR3 in amino acids: CASRFRERNTEAFF. CDR3 bases: TGTGCCAGTAGATTCAGGGAGAGGAACACTGAAGCTTTCTTT. The whole variable domain, remainder taken from reference TRBV19 and TRBJ1-1, is DGGITQSPKYLFRKEGQNVTLSCEQNLNHDAMYWYRQDPGQGLRLIYYSQIVNDFQKGDIAEGYSVSREKKESFPLTVTSAQKNPTAFYLCASRFRERNTEAFFGQGTRLTVV.

This clonotype was seen repeatedly, ten times or more. The chain has TRBV12-3 or TRBV12-4 and TRBJ2-5; D gene unclear. There are 14 residues in the CDR3. The V gene lost 6 bases and the J gene lost 5 bases, with 16 bases spanning the gap. The CDR3 nucleotides read TGTGCCAGCAGCCGACTGGAACTCGGGGAGACCCAGTACTTC. This translates into CASSRLELGETQYF.

The rearrangement links TRBV28 to TRBJ1-5; 7 positions agree with TRBD1. The CDR3 sequence is 13 residues long. Germline CDR1 and CDR2: MDHEN and SYDVKM. The J segment lost 9 bases and the V segment lost 6 bases, leaving 8 bases of the junction unmatched. CDR3 in amino acids: CASRMPGGRPQHF. The CDR3 DNA follows: TGTGCCAGCAGGATGCCAGGGGGAAGGCCCCAGCATTTT. Looking up the rest from reference TRBV28 and TRBJ1-5 gives the full variable domain: DVKVTQSSRYLVKRTGEKVFLECVQDMDHENMFWYRQDPGLGLRLIYFSYDVKMKEKGDIPEGYSVSREKKERFSLILESASTNQTSMYLCASRMPGGRPQHFGDGTRLSIL.

The gene calls are TRBV29-1 and TRBJ2-3; either TRBD1 or TRBD2 may fit D (5 bases each). Germline lookup yields CDR1 SQVTM and CDR2 ANQGSEA. The CDR3 extends over 10 amino acids. Trimming removed 8 bases at V and 4 bases at J, with 7 bases between. CDR3 coding DNA: TGCAGCAGGGACGCAGATACGCAGTATTTT. The encoded protein is CSRDADTQYF.

The V gene is TRBV10-3, the J gene TRBJ1-2; TRBD1 aligns across 7 bases. CDR1 and CDR2 from the germline V gene are ENHRY and SYGVKD. V lost 6 bases, J lost 6 bases, and 16 bases stayed unmatched. The CDR3 consists of 16 residues. In nucleotides, the CDR3 is TGTGCCATCAGCGATGGGGGAGGGGGCGCTTGGGATGGCTACACCTTC. Protein: CAISDGGGGAWDGYTF.

The sample holds a few counts of this clonotype. This chain uses TRBV11-2 with TRBJ1-3, with D tentatively TRBD1 (5 bases). The ends were cut back, 5 bases at V and 4 bases at J, with 15 bases in the middle. Germline CDR1 SGHAT, CDR2 FQNNGV. This CDR3 has 15 residues. CDR3 residues: CASSPRRDVGNTIYF. As DNA, the CDR3 is TGTGCCAGCAGCCCTCGCCGGGACGTCGGAAACACCATATATTTT.

This clonotype has a handful of counts. The chain employs TRBV6-5 and TRBJ2-7, with unresolved D. In germline, CDR1 is MNHEY, CDR2 SVGAGI. V was shortened by 0 bases and J by 10 bases, with 16 bases between the two germline ends. This CDR3 contains 14 residues. The DNA of the CDR3 is TGTGCCAGCAGTTACTCGACCCGGCTGGCTATTCAGTACTTC. Translating gives CASSYSTRLAIQYF.

The V gene is TRBV7-9, the J gene TRBJ2-7, with 9 bases that match TRBD1. Germline CDR1 and CDR2: SEHNR and FQNEAQ (reference sequence). The V and J ends lost 9 bases and 6 bases, in that order; junction bases with no gene match: 15. The CDR3 contains 15 residues. CDR3 sequence: CASISGTGSIGEQYF. The CDR3 DNA is TGTGCCAGTATCTCCGGGACAGGGTCAATAGGCGAGCAGTACTTC.

CDR3 loop: CASSSPRSGNTIYF. In nucleotides, the CDR3 is TGTGCCAGCAGCTCCCCGAGGTCTGGAAACACCATATATTTT. This chain uses TRBV5-4 with TRBJ1-3; no clear D. The ends were cut back, 3 bases at V and 1 base at J, with 8 bases in the middle. The CDR3 consists of 14 residues. The germline V gene encodes CDR1 SGHNT and CDR2 YYREEE (reference sequence).

Many counts were recorded for this clonotype. The J gene is TRBJ1-4, the V gene TRBV2; 8 nucleotides line up with TRBD1. Germline lookup yields CDR1 SNHLY and CDR2 FYNNEI. The CDR3 has 14 amino acids. V lost 6 bases to trimming and J lost 5 bases; unmatched junction nucleotides: 5. CDR3 residues: CASSRQGSNEKLFF. CDR3 DNA: TGTGCCAGCAGCAGACAGGGGTCGAATGAAAAACTGTTTTTT.

This clonotype was counted ten times or more. This chain uses TRBV2 with TRBJ2-7; D remains ambiguous. The CDR3 covers 15 residues. The germline V and J ends were trimmed by 7 bases and 3 bases, with 19 bases remaining between them. The germline V gene encodes CDR1 SNHLY and CDR2 FYNNEI. CDR3 DNA sequence: TGTGCCAGCAAAGAAATAGACCTTCAAAACTACGAGCAGTACTTC. It translates to CASKEIDLQNYEQYF. Using reference TRBV2 and TRBJ2-7 for the parts outside the CDR3, the full variable domain is EPEVTQTPSHQVTQMGQEVILRCVPISNHLYFYWYRQILGQKVEFLVSFYNNEISEKSEIFDDQFSVERPDGSNFTLKIRSTKLEDSAMYFCASKEIDLQNYEQYFGPGTRLTVT.

In its sample, this clonotype was seen many times. This chain joins TRBV15 and TRBJ1-4; 7 bases line up with TRBD1. V dropped 1 base and J dropped 4; count of bases not matched to a gene: 12. The CDR3 is made up of 18 amino acids. Per germline, CDR1 LNHNV and CDR2 YYDKDF (reference sequence). The CDR3: CATSRVSQPGQHNEKLFF. The DNA for the CDR3 is TGTGCCACCAGCAGAGTTTCGCAGCCGGGACAGCATAATGAAAAACTGTTTTTT.

J is TRBJ2-2 and V is TRBV29-1; either TRBD1 or TRBD2 may fit D (5 bases each). Between the trimmed V and J ends, which lost 7 bases and 4 bases, there was a span of 13 bases. The germline V gene has CDR1 SQVTM and CDR2 ANQGSEA. The CDR3 spans 13 residues. The CDR3 DNA sequence: TGCAGCGCCAACCATGGGACCACCGGGGAGCTGTTTTTT. Encoded protein: CSANHGTTGELFF.